These 29 T cell receptor beta chains were all obtained from the same sample, sequenced in a study of cytomegalovirus exposure and HLA in healthy donors. PCR was performed using 60 Vbeta and 13 Jbeta primers. Sequenced by immunoSEQ multiplex PCR; TCRdb stores in-frame clones only, minus some. Among 90,000 to 120,000 clones listed, around 77% were seen once. Sequenced input: PBMCs. These receptors were collected from a young man in good health and CMV-seronegative.

The chain couples TRBV7-9 to TRBJ1-1; D unresolved. CDR1 is SEHNR and CDR2 is FQNEAQ in the germline V gene (reference sequence). Trimming cost V 0 bases and J 3 bases, with 11 bases left between them. The CDR3 sequence is 15 residues long. CDR3 DNA sequence: TGTGCCAGCAGCTTAGCCTGGGAGACGGACACTGAAGCTTTCTTT. Amino acids: CASSLAWETDTEAFF.

V gene TRBV9 combines with J gene TRBJ2-7, with a tentative D call TRBD2 (6 bases). V was pared by 0 bases and J by 0 bases, with 10 bases between. This CDR3 comprises 15 residues. Looked up from germline, CDR1 is SGDLS and CDR2 is YYNGEE. The CDR3 DNA is TGTGCCAGCAGCGTAGGTCTCGGGGGCTCCTACGAGCAGTACTTC. Protein sequence: CASSVGLGGSYEQYF.

The chain carries TRBV5-4 and TRBJ1-1; 7 nucleotides agree with TRBD1. This CDR3 contains 14 residues. After removal of 1 base from V and 7 bases from J, the junction contained 7 bases not matched to a gene. Germline values: CDR1 SGHNT, CDR2 YYREEE (reference sequence). In DNA, the CDR3 is TGTGCCAGCAGCTTGACACCAAACAGGGGTGAAGCTTTCTTT. It yields the protein CASSLTPNRGEAFF. Full variable domain (rest looked up from reference TRBV5-4 and TRBJ1-1): ETGVTQSPTHLIKTRGQQVTLRCSSQSGHNTVSWYQQALGQGPQFIFQYYREEENGRGNFPPRFSGLQFPNYSSELNVNALELDDSALYLCASSLTPNRGEAFFGQGTRLTVV.

This rearrangement joins TRBV7-9 to TRBJ2-2; a weak D match, TRBD2 (6 bases). CDR3 length: 17 amino acids. The V gene lost 5 bases and the J gene lost 2 bases, with 18 bases spanning the gap. In germline, CDR1 is SEHNR, CDR2 FQNEAQ (reference sequence). The CDR3 nucleotides read TGTGCCAGCAGCCGCCTTTTCCGGGACTCCAACACCGGGGAGCTGTTTTTT. Protein sequence: CASSRLFRDSNTGELFF.

This chain joins TRBV4-1 and TRBJ2-3, with a possible D match to TRBD2 (6 bases). V dropped 4 bases and J dropped 5 bases, with 10 bases sitting between them. The CDR3 is 13 residues long. CDR1 is MGHRA, CDR2 YSYEKL, per germline. DNA of the CDR3: TGCGCCAGCAGCCCCCCGGGGGAAGATACGCAGTATTTT. Amino acid sequence: CASSPPGEDTQYF.

The chain combines TRBV7-2 with TRBJ1-2; tentative D call: TRBD1 (5 bases). CDR1 and CDR2 (germline): SGHTA, FQGNSA. The germline V and J ends were trimmed by 5 bases and 7 bases, with 20 bases remaining between them. The CDR3 length is 15 residues. The CDR3 is CASSRDPTVVIGYTF. DNA of the CDR3: TGTGCCAGCAGCAGAGACCCGACAGTAGTTATTGGCTACACCTTC.

The sample holds a few counts of this clone. The rearrangement joins TRBV4-3 to TRBJ1-4; tentative D call: TRBD1 (6 bases). Germline CDR1 is LGHNA and CDR2 is YSLEER. The CDR3 is 16 amino acids. V was cut by 0 bases and J by 7 bases, with 15 bases left in between. In nucleotides, the CDR3 is TGCGCCAGCAGCCAAGACCTCCTCGTAGGGGGTGAAAAACTGTTTTTT. Translating it yields CASSQDLLVGGEKLFF.

This chain links TRBV25-1 with TRBJ1-2, with D tentatively TRBD1 (5 bases). Germline V gene sequence: CDR1 MGHDK, CDR2 SYGVNS. Trimming cost V 4 bases and J 5 bases, with 26 bases left between them. This CDR3 contains 18 residues. CDR3 loop: CASSAVSGGAKTRYGYTF. The CDR3 DNA reads TGTGCCAGCAGTGCGGTTTCAGGAGGGGCCAAAACTCGATATGGCTACACCTTC.

This chain links TRBV18 with TRBJ2-7; maybe TRBD1 (6 bases). The CDR3 extends over 13 amino acids. Germline assignment: CDR1 KGHSH and CDR2 LQKENI. V lost 3 bases and J lost 6, with 12 bases in between. The CDR3, as DNA: TGTGCCAGCTCACCGAGACAGGTCCTCGAGCAGTACTTC. It codes for CASSPRQVLEQYF.

This sequence joins TRBV4-1 and TRBJ1-6; D possibly corresponds to TRBD1 (6 bases). Germline assignment: CDR1 MGHRA and CDR2 YSYEKL. V dropped 1 base and J dropped 7 bases, with 14 bases sitting between them. The length of the CDR3 is 16 residues. The CDR3 nucleotides are TGCGCCAGCAGCCAAGGACAGGTGGCCTGGAATTCACCCCTCCACTTT. This translates into CASSQGQVAWNSPLHF.

This chain joins TRBV2 and TRBJ2-3; no clear D gene. Germline CDR1 and CDR2: SNHLY and FYNNEI. The CDR3 has 11 amino acids. The germline V and J ends were trimmed by 3 bases and 5 bases, with 3 bases remaining between them. CDR3 protein: CASSERDTQYF. DNA for the CDR3: TGTGCCAGCAGTGAGAGAGATACGCAGTATTTT.

A word on this clone: A junction boundary mismatches the germline segment, possibly from a read error. The gene calls are TRBV7-9 and TRBJ2-6, with 8 bases matching TRBD1. Germline CDR1 is SEHNR and CDR2 is FQNEAQ (reference sequence). The CDR3 is 17 amino acids. As DNA, the CDR3 is TGTTCCAGCAGCTTTGCACAGGGGGATTTGGGGGCCAACGTCCTGACTTTC. Translated, it gives CSSSFAQGDLGANVLTF.

The chain recombines TRBV5-6 with TRBJ2-1; D is perhaps TRBD1 (6 bases). The ends were cut back, 3 bases at V and 9 bases at J, with 7 bases in the middle. The CDR3 consists of 11 residues. Germline V gene sequence: CDR1 SGHDT, CDR2 YYEEEE. For the CDR3, the DNA is TGTGCCAGCAGCTCACAGGGTGAGCAGTTCTTC. This sequence encodes CASSSQGEQFF.

A note on this clone: The junction shows a germline mismatch at one end, possibly a read error. V is TRBV15 and J is TRBJ1-2; TRBD1 matches 8 bases. CDR1 and CDR2 from the germline V gene are LNHNV and YYDKDF (reference sequence). This CDR3 comprises 14 residues. The CDR3 region has the DNA TGTGCCACCAGCAGACCCCAGGGGGCAGGGGGCTACCCCTTC. Translating gives CATSRPQGAGGYPF.

The CDR3 loop is CASSPRRDSPYGYTF. The CDR3 nucleotides read TGTGCCAGCAGTCCCCGCCGGGACAGCCCCTATGGCTACACCTTC. The gene calls are TRBV27 and TRBJ1-2; the match to TRBD1 covers 7 bases. The V gene's germline CDR1 is MNHEY and CDR2 SMNVEV (reference sequence). This CDR3 is 15 amino acids long. J lost 4 bases, V lost 5 bases, and 10 bases had no gene match.

This clone was seen once. The V call is TRBV5-4, the J call TRBJ1-2; weak D call: TRBD1 (5 bases). The ends were cut back, 4 bases at V and 8 bases at J, with 18 bases in the middle. CDR3 size: 14 residues. Germline values: CDR1 SGHNT, CDR2 YYREEE (reference sequence). CDR3 residues: CASSPPGGASGYTF. The DNA of the CDR3 is TGTGCCAGCAGCCCTCCGGGAGGGGCATCAGGCTACACCTTC.

The V call is TRBV5-4, the J call TRBJ2-7, with D possibly TRBD2 on 6 matching bases. The V gene lost 9 bases and the J gene lost 6 bases, with 19 bases spanning the gap. Per germline, CDR1 SGHNT and CDR2 YYREEE (reference sequence). The length of the CDR3 is 13 residues. CDR3: CATGAAGTAEQYF. The CDR3 DNA follows: TGTGCCACCGGGGCGGCGGGGACTGCCGAGCAGTACTTC.

The chain has TRBV27 and TRBJ2-3; 7 nucleotides match TRBD1. Germline assignment: CDR1 MNHEY and CDR2 SMNVEV (reference sequence). This CDR3 spans 14 amino acids. V gave up 2 bases and J gave up 2 bases; unmatched junction bases: 1. The CDR3 DNA reads as TGTGCCAGCAGTTTAGGGACAGCCACAGATACGCAGTATTTT. Translated: CASSLGTATDTQYF.

The rearrangement uses TRBV6-4 and TRBJ2-7, with D possibly matching TRBD2 (6 bases). Trimming removed 4 bases from V and 0 bases from J, with 13 bases in between. The CDR3 totals 15 residues. Looked up from germline, CDR1 is MRHNA and CDR2 is SNTAGT. As DNA, the CDR3 is TGTGCCAGCAGTGGGACTAATTCCCTCTCCTACGAGCAGTACTTC. Its translation: CASSGTNSLSYEQYF.

The chain has TRBV5-1 and TRBJ1-1, with unresolved D. CDR3 length: 15 amino acids. Germline V gives CDR1 SGHRS, CDR2 YFSETQ. Trimming removed 0 bases from V and 1 base from J, with 10 bases in between. The CDR3 coding sequence is TGCGCCAGCAGCTTGGGCGGTATTAGGAACACTGAAGCTTTCTTT. Translation: CASSLGGIRNTEAFF.

This clone has a single count. The rearrangement uses TRBV7-6 and TRBJ2-5; D is perhaps TRBD1 (6 bases). Gene TRBJ2-7 matches the end of the DNA better, so the J call may be wrong. The CDR3 sequence is 13 residues long. Per germline, CDR1 SGHVS and CDR2 FNYEAQ. CDR3 region: CASSLSDSYEQYF. The CDR3 DNA reads TGTGCCAGCAGCTTATCGGACAGCTACGAGCAGTACTTC.

This clone was counted between two and nine times. The V gene is TRBV15, the J gene TRBJ2-2; 8 bases map to TRBD1. CDR1 is LNHNV and CDR2 is YYDKDF in the germline V gene (reference sequence). There are 15 residues in the CDR3. The V gene end was trimmed by 5 bases and the J gene end by 3 bases; junction bases not matched to a gene: 5. The CDR3, as DNA: TGTGCCACCAGCCTCGGGACAGGTCACACCGGGGAGCTGTTTTTT. Residues: CATSLGTGHTGELFF.

V usage is TRBV6-1 and J usage is TRBJ1-2, with 8 positions matching TRBD1. The trim removed 6 bases at V and 5 bases at J, leaving 11 bases unmatched. CDR3 length: 15 amino acids. The germline CDR1 and CDR2 sequences are MNHNS and SASEGT. CDR3 in DNA: TGTGCCAGCAGAGTTGGACAGGGCCTTGGGTATGGCTACACCTTC. It is translated as CASRVGQGLGYGYTF.

The chain recombines TRBV11-2 with TRBJ1-1; 7 nucleotides agree with TRBD1. Per germline, CDR1 SGHAT and CDR2 FQNNGV. This CDR3 has 15 residues. V was pared by 3 bases and J by 0 bases, with 4 bases of the junction left unmatched. The CDR3 nucleotides read TGTGCCAGCAGCTTGATGACAGGGATGAACACTGAAGCTTTCTTT. It is translated as CASSLMTGMNTEAFF.

The V gene is TRBV7-8, the J gene TRBJ2-7; 11 positions match TRBD1. Germline V gives CDR1 SGHVS, CDR2 FQNEAQ. Germline trimming cut 5 bases from V and 6 bases from J; bases unmatched to any gene: 9. The CDR3 consists of 15 residues. DNA for the CDR3: TGTGCCAGCAGCCTTGGGGACAGGGGGGTTGGCGAGCAGTACTTC. Its protein is CASSLGDRGVGEQYF.

As DNA, the CDR3 is TGCAGCGCCGGGAACGCCTACGAGCAGTACTTC. Encoded protein: CSAGNAYEQYF. V is TRBV29-1 and J is TRBJ2-7; D possibly corresponds to TRBD2 (5 bases). The CDR3 totals 11 residues. The V gene's germline CDR1 is SQVTM and CDR2 ANQGSEA. V lost 7 bases and J lost 2, with 9 bases in between.

This clone has more than one count but fewer than ten. The chain joins TRBV5-1 to TRBJ2-2; D gene unclear. Germline V gene data show CDR1 as SGHRS and CDR2 as YFSETQ. The CDR3 length is 15 residues. The V and J ends lost 3 bases and 0 bases respectively, with 9 bases between them. The CDR3 DNA reads TGCGCCAGCAGCTCCACAATTGCGAACACCGGGGAGCTGTTTTTT. Its translation is CASSSTIANTGELFF. Together with reference TRBV5-1 and TRBJ2-2, the CDR3 gives the full variable domain: KAGVTQTPRYLIKTRGQQVTLSCSPISGHRSVSWYQQTPGQGLQFLFEYFSETQRNKGNFPGRFSGRQFSNSRSEMNVSTLELGDSALYLCASSSTIANTGELFFGEGSRLTVL.

The chain combines TRBV11-2 with TRBJ2-7, with 8 bases aligning to TRBD1. CDR1 is SGHAT and CDR2 is FQNNGV in the germline V gene. V trimming: 5 bases; J trimming: 5 bases; junction bases outside the gene matches: 11. This CDR3 comprises 15 residues. The CDR3 spells CASSGRTGSLHEQYF. The CDR3 nucleotides read TGTGCCAGCAGCGGTAGGACAGGGTCCCTCCACGAGCAGTACTTC.

As DNA, the CDR3 is TGTGCCAGCAGTACCGCCTACGAGCAGTACTTC. It specifies CASSTAYEQYF. J is TRBJ2-5 and V is TRBV27; D remains ambiguous. The J call may not be correct, given that the DNA end is closer to TRBJ2-7. The CDR3 contains 11 residues. The germline CDR1 and CDR2 sequences are MNHEY and SMNVEV (reference sequence).